This paragraph covers one TCR beta chain sequence. The germline V gene has CDR1 KGHSH and CDR2 LQKENI. The V end was cut by 5 bases, the J end by 3 bases, with 13 bases between. The CDR3 contains 14 residues. The data were obtained in a study of blood T cell repertoires in COVID-19. Overall study: The origin of the acute and convalescent COVID-19 samples was the United States, Italy and Spain. Nucleic acid was either cDNA or gDNA, and it came from T cells, B-cell-depleted T cells, or PBMCs.

Per the study methods: Amplification of reference gene primers was used by the study to estimate nucleated cell counts. TCRdb's copy holds only in-frame clones and misses some; the assay was immunoSEQ multiplex PCR. V and J calls and clone size are copied from that table; D and trimming were computed from the DNA. The sample consists of some 100,000 clones, about nine tenths of them appearing once. This clonotype was sampled from a human donor in a cohort sampled during active COVID-19. The chain couples TRBV18 to TRBJ1-1; possibly TRBD1 for D (5 bases). Sequenced input: peripheral blood. As DNA, the CDR3 is TGTGCCAGCTCAAACGGGGGTTTGGACACTGAAGCTTTCTTT. Protein product: CASSNGGLDTEAFF.